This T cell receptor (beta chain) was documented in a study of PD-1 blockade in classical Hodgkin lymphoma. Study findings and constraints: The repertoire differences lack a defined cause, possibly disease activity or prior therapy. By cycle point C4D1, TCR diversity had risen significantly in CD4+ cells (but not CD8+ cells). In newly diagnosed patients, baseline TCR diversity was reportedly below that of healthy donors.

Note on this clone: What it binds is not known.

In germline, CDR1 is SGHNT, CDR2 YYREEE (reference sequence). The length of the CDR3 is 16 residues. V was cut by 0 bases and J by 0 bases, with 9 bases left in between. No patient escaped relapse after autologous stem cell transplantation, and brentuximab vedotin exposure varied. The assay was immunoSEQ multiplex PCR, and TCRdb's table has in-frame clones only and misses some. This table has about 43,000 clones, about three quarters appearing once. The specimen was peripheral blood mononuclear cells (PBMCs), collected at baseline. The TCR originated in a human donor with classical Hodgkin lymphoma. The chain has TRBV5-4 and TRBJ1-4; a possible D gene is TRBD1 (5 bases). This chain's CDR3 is CASSLGQTATNEKLFF. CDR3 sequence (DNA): TGTGCCAGCAGCTTGGGACAGACTGCAACTAATGAAAAACTGTTTTTT. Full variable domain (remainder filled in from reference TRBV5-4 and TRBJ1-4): ETGVTQSPTHLIKTRGQQVTLRCSSQSGHNTVSWYQQALGQGPQFIFQYYREEENGRGNFPPRFSGLQFPNYSSELNVNALELDDSALYLCASSLGQTATNEKLFFGSGTQLSVL.